Listed here are 28 T cell receptor beta chains from one sample, sequenced in a study of cytomegalovirus exposure and HLA in healthy donors. It was with 60 Vbeta and 13 Jbeta primers that the PCR ran. Using immunoSEQ multiplex PCR, the repertoire was profiled, and TCRdb retains in-frame clones only, with some absent. The sample includes about 160,000 clones, 60% to 85% of them seen just once. Sequencing was performed on PBMCs. All receptors derive from a woman between 45 and 60 years old in good health and CMV-seropositive.

Turning to this clone: Other DNA variants within this sample encode the same CDR3. DNA for the CDR3: TGTGCCAGCAGCTTGGGTCACAGCTCCTACGAGCAGTACTTC. Residues: CASSLGHSSYEQYF. The chain links TRBV5-6 to TRBJ2-7, with D uncertain. Trimming took off 0 bases at V and 0 bases at J, with 7 bases between the two ends. The CDR3 spans 14 residues. From germline, CDR1 is SGHDT and CDR2 YYEEEE.

The V call is TRBV15, the J call TRBJ2-5; TRBD2 matches 9 bases. This CDR3 has 15 amino acids. Germline CDR1 is LNHNV and CDR2 is YYDKDF (reference sequence). Trimming took 4 bases from V and 1 from J; bases not matched to a gene: 4. CDR3 protein: CATSKIAGAQETQYF. DNA of the CDR3: TGTGCCACCAGCAAAATAGCGGGGGCCCAAGAGACCCAGTACTTC.

The chain uses TRBV19 and TRBJ1-5; the D is unclear. In germline, CDR1 is LNHDA, CDR2 SQIVND (reference sequence). V dropped 3 bases and J dropped 3 bases, with 18 bases sitting between them. This CDR3 spans 17 amino acids. The CDR3 DNA is TGTGCCAGTAGTATCTCAATTAAGGCAGGCTACAATCAGCCCCAGCATTTT. This codes for CASSISIKAGYNQPQHF.

This sequence joins TRBV5-1 and TRBJ1-1; 8 nucleotides agree with TRBD1. The V and J ends lost 3 bases and 6 bases, in that order; junction bases with no gene match: 7. The CDR3 has 14 residues. The germline V gene encodes CDR1 SGHRS and CDR2 YFSETQ. The CDR3 is CASSYGQGGAEAFF. DNA for the CDR3: TGCGCCAGCAGCTACGGACAGGGAGGCGCTGAAGCTTTCTTT.

This clone came up a few times. The CDR3 loop reads CASSMRVSNQPQHF. In DNA form, the CDR3 reads TGTGCCAGTAGCATGCGGGTTAGCAATCAGCCCCAGCATTTT. This rearrangement joins TRBV6-1 to TRBJ1-5, with D unresolved. Germline V gene data show CDR1 as MNHNS and CDR2 as SASEGT. The V gene lost 9 bases and the J gene lost 0 bases, with 12 bases spanning the gap. The CDR3 is 14 amino acids.

This rearrangement joins TRBV15 to TRBJ1-6, with 10 bases aligning to TRBD1. The CDR3 spans 15 residues. CDR1 is LNHNV, CDR2 YYDKDF, per germline (reference sequence). V was pared by 5 bases and J by 7 bases, with 5 bases of the junction left unmatched. This CDR3 reads CATSRRTGGNSPLHF. CDR3 in DNA: TGTGCCACCAGCCGAAGGACAGGGGGAAATTCACCCCTCCACTTT.

The chain carries TRBV2 and TRBJ2-1; tentative D call: TRBD2 (6 bases). Germline V gene sequence: CDR1 SNHLY, CDR2 FYNNEI. The CDR3 is 15 residues long. V lost 5 bases, J lost 5 bases, and 16 bases lay in between. CDR3 residues: CASSTESGEHNEQFF. The CDR3 DNA is TGTGCCAGCAGTACCGAGTCGGGGGAACACAATGAGCAGTTCTTC.

J is TRBJ2-4 and V is TRBV7-2, with D tentatively TRBD1 (5 bases). The germline gives CDR1 SGHTA, CDR2 FQGNSA. This CDR3 has 14 residues. The V end lost 1 base, the J end lost 14 bases, and 18 bases lay between the germline ends. The CDR3 spells CASSLGQGNYREYF. The DNA for the CDR3 is TGTGCCAGCAGCTTAGGGCAGGGAAATTATCGGGAGTACTTC.

Turning to this clone: Additional DNA sequences in this sample encode the identical CDR3. The chain has TRBV19 and TRBJ2-7; 7 nucleotides line up with TRBD1. V gave up 5 bases and J gave up 0 bases; unmatched junction bases: 4. The CDR3 contains 14 residues. Per germline, CDR1 LNHDA and CDR2 SQIVND (reference sequence). In DNA form, the CDR3 reads TGTGCCAGTAGTGAGACAGGGAGCTCCTACGAGCAGTACTTC. It translates to CASSETGSSYEQYF. The full variable domain, rest sourced from reference TRBV19 and TRBJ2-7, is DGGITQSPKYLFRKEGQNVTLSCEQNLNHDAMYWYRQDPGQGLRLIYYSQIVNDFQKGDIAEGYSVSREKKESFPLTVTSAQKNPTAFYLCASSETGSSYEQYFGPGTRLTVT.

This chain links TRBV5-1 with TRBJ2-7, with 9 bases that match TRBD2. Germline assignment: CDR1 SGHRS and CDR2 YFSETQ. The CDR3 is 16 amino acids. J gave up 0 bases and V 4 bases, and 8 bases lay outside the gene matches. CDR3 in amino acids: CASSVTGTSSSYEQYF. The CDR3, as DNA: TGCGCCAGCAGCGTGACCGGGACTAGCAGCTCCTACGAGCAGTACTTC. The variable domain in full, completed from reference TRBV5-1 and TRBJ2-7, reads KAGVTQTPRYLIKTRGQQVTLSCSPISGHRSVSWYQQTPGQGLQFLFEYFSETQRNKGNFPGRFSGRQFSNSRSEMNVSTLELGDSALYLCASSVTGTSSSYEQYFGPGTRLTVT.

This clone turned up a few times. The J gene is TRBJ1-2, the V gene TRBV27, with 7 bases aligning to TRBD1. V dropped 0 bases and J dropped 8; count of bases not matched to a gene: 9. Per germline, CDR1 MNHEY and CDR2 SMNVEV (reference sequence). CDR3 size: 15 residues. CDR3 coding DNA: TGTGCCAGCAGTTTATCGTTCTCAGGGGGAGAGGGCTACACCTTC. Translating it yields CASSLSFSGGEGYTF.

This chain uses TRBV27 with TRBJ2-1, with TRBD1 matching 10 bases. Germline V gene data show CDR1 as MNHEY and CDR2 as SMNVEV (reference sequence). V gave up 4 bases and J gave up 8 bases; unmatched junction bases: 14. The CDR3 contains 17 residues. CDR3 amino acids: CASSSRTTGQGIDEQFF. The CDR3 DNA reads as TGTGCCAGCAGTTCGCGTACGACGGGACAGGGGATTGATGAGCAGTTCTTC.

The chain combines TRBV2 with TRBJ2-1, with a weak D call TRBD2 (7 bases). Germline V gene sequence: CDR1 SNHLY, CDR2 FYNNEI. V shed 11 bases and J shed 5 bases, with 16 bases lying between them. CDR3 length equals 13 residues. The CDR3 loop is CASQGGGHNEQFF. In DNA, the CDR3 is TGTGCCTCCCAGGGCGGGGGCCACAATGAGCAGTTCTTC.

This clone was detected only once. J is TRBJ2-7 and V is TRBV14; D is unresolved. The V gene lost 4 bases and the J gene lost 3 bases, with 4 bases spanning the gap. Germline V CDR1 and CDR2: SGHDN, FVKESK. The length of the CDR3 is 11 residues. CDR3 protein: CASSRHYEQYF. Here the CDR3 DNA reads TGTGCCAGCAGCCGTCACTACGAGCAGTACTTC. The variable domain in full, with the rest retrieved from reference TRBV14 and TRBJ2-7, is EAGVTQFPSHSVIEKGQTVTLRCDPISGHDNLYWYRRVMGKEIKFLLHFVKESKQDESGMPNNRFLAERTGGTYSTLKVQPAELEDSGVYFCASSRHYEQYFGPGTRLTVT.

This chain connects TRBV18 to TRBJ2-3; 8 nucleotides agree with TRBD2. Trimming cost V 3 bases and J 5 bases; bases outside gene matches: 1. CDR1 and CDR2 from the germline V gene are KGHSH and LQKENI. The CDR3 extends over 13 amino acids. CDR3 in DNA: TGTGCCAGCTCACCTGGGACTAGAGATACGCAGTATTTT. Amino acid sequence: CASSPGTRDTQYF.

The rearrangement joins TRBV11-2 to TRBJ1-5, with D hard to call. Trimming cost V 1 base and J 4 bases, with 5 bases left between them. The V gene's germline CDR1 is SGHAT and CDR2 FQNNGV. The CDR3 extends over 13 amino acids. The CDR3 bases are TGTGCCAGCAGCTTAGCCGGTAATCAGCCCCAGCATTTT. This gives the protein CASSLAGNQPQHF.

This clone was observed a handful of times. At one boundary the junction diverges from the germline segment, which might be a read error. The chain couples TRBV29-1 to TRBJ2-7, with unresolved D. The CDR3 is 13 amino acids. Germline CDR1 reads SQVTM; CDR2 reads ANQGSEA. As DNA, the CDR3 is TGTTTTTTCAAGCAGAAGGCGGCATACGAGCAGTACTTC. It codes for CFFKQKAAYEQYF.

This chain uses TRBV9 with TRBJ2-3; 9 bases are shared with TRBD1. J lost 1 base, V lost 0 bases, and 12 bases had no gene match. The CDR3 is 19 residues long. CDR1 and CDR2 from the germline V gene are SGDLS and YYNGEE. The CDR3, as DNA: TGTGCCAGCAGCGTAGAGATCCCCCGAACAGGGGGCGGCACAGATACGCAGTATTTT. Amino acid sequence: CASSVEIPRTGGGTDTQYF.

This clone appeared once. V and J are TRBV28 and TRBJ2-7; tentative D call: TRBD1 (7 bases). The V and J ends lost 6 bases and 0 bases respectively, with 9 bases between them. CDR1 is MDHEN and CDR2 is SYDVKM in the germline V gene. The CDR3 covers 13 residues. Here the CDR3 reads CASRQGGSYEQYF. The CDR3 nucleotides read TGTGCCAGCAGGCAGGGGGGCTCCTACGAGCAGTACTTC.

The chain couples TRBV4-1 to TRBJ2-3; D perhaps matches TRBD1 (5 bases). Germline CDR1 and CDR2: MGHRA and YSYEKL. The V and J ends lost 0 bases and 6 bases respectively, with 16 bases between them. The CDR3 is made up of 16 amino acids. CDR3 in amino acids: CASSQERMAGKDTQYF. DNA of the CDR3: TGCGCCAGCAGCCAAGAAAGGATGGCAGGGAAGGATACGCAGTATTTT.

This rearrangement joins TRBV7-8 to TRBJ1-2; 8 nucleotides line up with TRBD1. This CDR3 contains 16 residues. V was pared by 5 bases and J by 4 bases, with 12 bases of the junction left unmatched. Germline V gene sequence: CDR1 SGHVS, CDR2 FQNEAQ. CDR3 sequence (DNA): TGTGCCAGCAGCCCTCAGGACAGGGTTATAGGCTATGGCTACACCTTC. Translated: CASSPQDRVIGYGYTF. Together with reference TRBV7-8 and TRBJ1-2, the CDR3 gives the full variable domain: GAGVSQSPRYKVAKRGQDVALRCDPISGHVSLFWYQQALGQGPEFLTYFQNEAQLDKSGLPSDRFFAERPEGSVSTLKIQRTQQEDSAVYLCASSPQDRVIGYGYTFGSGTRLTVV.

The chain uses TRBV29-1 and TRBJ1-2, with D unresolved. This CDR3 is built from 11 residues. V was shortened by 3 bases and J by 1 base, with 3 bases between the two germline ends. Germline CDR1 is SQVTM and CDR2 is ANQGSEA. The CDR3 is CSVDGNYGYTF. The DNA of the CDR3 is TGCAGCGTTGACGGTAACTATGGCTACACCTTC.

The chain carries TRBV28 and TRBJ2-4, with D maybe TRBD1 (5 bases). Germline values: CDR1 MDHEN, CDR2 SYDVKM. Trimming removed 5 bases at V and 0 bases at J, with 11 bases between. This CDR3 comprises 15 residues. CDR3: CASSETALAKNIQYF. DNA for the CDR3: TGTGCCAGCAGTGAGACAGCTCTAGCCAAAAACATTCAGTACTTC.

This rearrangement joins TRBV7-9 to TRBJ2-7; 9 nucleotides align to TRBD1. Germline loops: CDR1 SEHNR, CDR2 FQNEAQ (reference sequence). The CDR3 covers 16 residues. V was clipped by 5 bases and J by 2 bases; unmatched bases: 10. DNA for the CDR3: TGTGCCAGCAGCCCCGGTCCCGGGACAGGGACCTACGAGCAGTACTTC. Translated, it gives CASSPGPGTGTYEQYF.

This clone has more than one count but fewer than ten. V is TRBV6-1 and J is TRBJ1-1; D gene uncertain. CDR1 and CDR2 (germline): MNHNS, SASEGT. Between the trimmed V and J ends, which lost 1 base and 1 base, there was a span of 10 bases. The CDR3 has 15 amino acids. CDR3 loop: CASSEEIGRNTEAFF. Here the CDR3 DNA reads TGTGCCAGCAGTGAAGAAATCGGGAGGAACACTGAAGCTTTCTTT.

This chain connects TRBV4-1 to TRBJ2-2; 7 bases fit TRBD2. The V segment lost 4 bases and the J segment 4 bases; nucleotides outside the gene matches: 6. Germline CDR1 is MGHRA and CDR2 is YSYEKL. The CDR3 contains 15 residues. CDR3 loop: CASSRAGVSTGELFF. For the CDR3, the DNA is TGCGCCAGCAGCCGCGCGGGGGTCTCCACCGGGGAGCTGTTTTTT.

The genes are TRBV5-1 and TRBJ2-7, with D possibly being TRBD1 (6 bases). This CDR3 is built from 14 residues. Germline V CDR1 and CDR2: SGHRS, YFSETQ. V was clipped by 0 bases and J by 1 base, with 8 bases between them. CDR3 coding DNA: TGCGCCAGCAGCTTGGATACAGGGTCCTACGAGCAGTACTTC. It yields the protein CASSLDTGSYEQYF.

The V and J genes are TRBV29-1 and TRBJ1-2; TRBD1 matches 8 bases. The V gene end was trimmed by 7 bases and the J gene end by 10 bases; junction bases not matched to a gene: 11. This CDR3 spans 12 amino acids. Germline V gene lookup returns CDR1 SQVTM and CDR2 ANQGSEA. CDR3 loop: CSADDRGNSYTF. In DNA, the CDR3 is TGCAGCGCCGACGACAGGGGCAATTCCTACACCTTC.